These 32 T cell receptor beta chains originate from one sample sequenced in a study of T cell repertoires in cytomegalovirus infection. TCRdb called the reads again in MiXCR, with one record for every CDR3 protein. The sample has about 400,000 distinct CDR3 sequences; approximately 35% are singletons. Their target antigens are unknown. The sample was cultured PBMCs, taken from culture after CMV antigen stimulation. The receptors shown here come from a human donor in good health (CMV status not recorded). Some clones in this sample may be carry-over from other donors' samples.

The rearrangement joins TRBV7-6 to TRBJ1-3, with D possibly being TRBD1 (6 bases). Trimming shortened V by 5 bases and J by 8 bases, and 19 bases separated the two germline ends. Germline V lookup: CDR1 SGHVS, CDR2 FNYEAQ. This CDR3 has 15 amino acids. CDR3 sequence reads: CASSPRTEYLHTIYF. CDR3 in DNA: TGTGCCAGCAGCCCGCGGACAGAGTATCTCCACACCATATATTTT.

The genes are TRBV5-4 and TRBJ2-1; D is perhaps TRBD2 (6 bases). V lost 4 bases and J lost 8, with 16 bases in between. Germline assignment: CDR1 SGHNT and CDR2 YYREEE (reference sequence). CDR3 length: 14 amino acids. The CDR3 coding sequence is TGTGCCAGCAGCGACTCAGGGACGGGGGATGAGCAGTTCTTC. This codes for CASSDSGTGDEQFF.

The CDR3: CASSQPGTSTYTDTQYF. The CDR3 DNA sequence: TGCGCCAGCAGCCAACCCGGGACTAGTACATACACAGATACGCAGTATTTT. The gene calls are TRBV4-1 and TRBJ2-3, with TRBD2 matching over 8 bases. Germline V lookup: CDR1 MGHRA, CDR2 YSYEKL. V shed 2 bases, J shed 2 bases, and the junction held 9 bases outside the gene matches. CDR3 length equals 17 residues.

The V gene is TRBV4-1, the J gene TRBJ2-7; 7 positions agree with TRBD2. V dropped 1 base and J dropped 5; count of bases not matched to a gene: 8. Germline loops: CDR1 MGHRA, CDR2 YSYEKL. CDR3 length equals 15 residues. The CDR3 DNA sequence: TGCGCCAGCAGCCAAGTTCTCAGCGGGATGGACGAGCAGTACTTC. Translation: CASSQVLSGMDEQYF.

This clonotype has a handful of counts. CDR3 sequence reads: CASSQALNNEQFF. DNA of the CDR3: TGCGCCAGCAGCCAAGCACTAAACAATGAGCAGTTCTTC. V gene TRBV4-1 combines with J gene TRBJ2-1; D unresolved. CDR3 size: 13 residues. Per the germline V gene, CDR1 is MGHRA and CDR2 is YSYEKL. V lost 1 base and J 5 bases, leaving 6 bases between the germline ends.

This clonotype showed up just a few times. CDR3 sequence reads: CATSGPLNNEQFF. The CDR3 nucleotides read TGTGCCACCTCGGGACCCTTAAACAATGAGCAGTTCTTC. The gene calls are TRBV24-1 and TRBJ2-1; D may match TRBD1 or TRBD2 (5 bases each). The CDR3 loop spans 13 amino acids. With 9 bases removed from V and 5 bases from J, the gap between germline ends came to 13 bases. CDR1 and CDR2 (germline): KGHDR, SFDVKD.

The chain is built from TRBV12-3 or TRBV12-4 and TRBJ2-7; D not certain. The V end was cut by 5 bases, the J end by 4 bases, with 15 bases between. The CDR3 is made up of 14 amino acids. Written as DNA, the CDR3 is TGTGCCAGCAGTCTGGACGACTCGGCATACGAGCAGTACGTC. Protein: CASSLDDSAYEQYV.

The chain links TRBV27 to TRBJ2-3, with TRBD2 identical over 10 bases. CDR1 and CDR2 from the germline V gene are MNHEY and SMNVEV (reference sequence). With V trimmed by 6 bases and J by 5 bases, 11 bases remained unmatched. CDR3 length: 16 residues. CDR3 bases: TGTGCCAGCAGAGGACTAGCGGTTCTCAGAGGAGATACGCAGTATTTT. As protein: CASRGLAVLRGDTQYF.

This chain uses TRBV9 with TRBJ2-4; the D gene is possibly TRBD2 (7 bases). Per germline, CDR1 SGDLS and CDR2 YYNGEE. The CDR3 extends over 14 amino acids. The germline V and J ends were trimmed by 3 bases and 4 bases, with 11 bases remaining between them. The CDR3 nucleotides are TGTGCCAGCAGCGAGAGGGGGGGAAAAAACATTCAGTACTTC. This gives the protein CASSERGGKNIQYF. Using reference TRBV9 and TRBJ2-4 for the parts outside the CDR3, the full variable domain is DSGVTQTPKHLITATGQRVTLRCSPRSGDLSVYWYQQSLDQGLQFLIQYYNGEERAKGNILERFSAQQFPDLHSELNLSSLELGDSALYFCASSERGGKNIQYFGAGTRLSVL.

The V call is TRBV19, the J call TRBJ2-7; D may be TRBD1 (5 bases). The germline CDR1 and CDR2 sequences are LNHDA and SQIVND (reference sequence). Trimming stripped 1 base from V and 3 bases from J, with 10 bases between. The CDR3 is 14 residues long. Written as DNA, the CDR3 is TGTGCCAGTAGTATAGCCGACAGCTACTACGAGCAGTACTTC. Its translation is CASSIADSYYEQYF.

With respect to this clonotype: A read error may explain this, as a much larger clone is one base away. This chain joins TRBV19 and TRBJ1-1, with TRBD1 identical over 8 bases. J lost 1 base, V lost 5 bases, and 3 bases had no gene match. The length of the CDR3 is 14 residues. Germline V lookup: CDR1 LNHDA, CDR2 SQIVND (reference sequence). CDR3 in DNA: TGTGCCAGTAGTGCCGGGACAGGGAACACTGAAGCTTTCTTT. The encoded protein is CASSAGTGNTEAFF.

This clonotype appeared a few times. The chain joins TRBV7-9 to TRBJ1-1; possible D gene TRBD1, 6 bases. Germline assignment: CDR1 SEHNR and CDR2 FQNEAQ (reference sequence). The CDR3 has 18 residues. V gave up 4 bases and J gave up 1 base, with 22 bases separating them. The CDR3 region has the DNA TGTGCCAGCAGCTCGAAGGGTTGGGGAAGGACAGAGAACACTGAAGCTTTCTTT. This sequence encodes CASSSKGWGRTENTEAFF.

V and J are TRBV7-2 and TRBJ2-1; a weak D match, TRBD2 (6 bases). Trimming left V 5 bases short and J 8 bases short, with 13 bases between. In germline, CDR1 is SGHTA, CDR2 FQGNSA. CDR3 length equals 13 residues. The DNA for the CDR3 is TGTGCCAGCAGCCGAGGGACTTCAGATGAGCAGTTCTTC. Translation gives CASSRGTSDEQFF.

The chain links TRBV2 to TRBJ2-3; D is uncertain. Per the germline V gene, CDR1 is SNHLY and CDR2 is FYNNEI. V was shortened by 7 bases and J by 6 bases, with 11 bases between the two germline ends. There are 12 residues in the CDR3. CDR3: CASIEVSDTQYF. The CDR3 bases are TGTGCCAGCATAGAGGTTAGCGATACGCAGTATTTT.

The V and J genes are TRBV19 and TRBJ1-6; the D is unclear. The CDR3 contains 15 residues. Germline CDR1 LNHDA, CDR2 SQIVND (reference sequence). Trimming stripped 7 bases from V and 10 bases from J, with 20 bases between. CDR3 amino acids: CASTGTRSAGSPLHF. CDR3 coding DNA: TGTGCCAGTACGGGCACCAGGTCCGCTGGGTCACCCCTCCACTTT.

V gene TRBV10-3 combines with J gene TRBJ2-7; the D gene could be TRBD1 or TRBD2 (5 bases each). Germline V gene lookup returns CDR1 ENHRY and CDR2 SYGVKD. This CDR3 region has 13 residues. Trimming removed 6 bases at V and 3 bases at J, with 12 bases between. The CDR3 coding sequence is TGTGCCATCAGGCCCCGGGACGGCTACGAGCAGTACGTC. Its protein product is CAIRPRDGYEQYV.

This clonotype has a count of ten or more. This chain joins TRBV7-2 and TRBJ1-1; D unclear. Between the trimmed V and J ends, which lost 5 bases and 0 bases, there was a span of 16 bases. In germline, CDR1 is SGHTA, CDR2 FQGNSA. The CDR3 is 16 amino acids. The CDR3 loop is CASSLWSRPMNTEAFF. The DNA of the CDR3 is TGTGCCAGCAGCCTGTGGTCGAGGCCCATGAACACTGAAGCTTTCTTT. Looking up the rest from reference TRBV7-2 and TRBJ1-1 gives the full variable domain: GAGVSQSPSNKVTEKGKDVELRCDPISGHTALYWYRQSLGQGLEFLIYFQGNSAPDKSGLPSDRFSAERTGGSVSTLTIQRTQQEDSAVYLCASSLWSRPMNTEAFFGQGTRLTVV.

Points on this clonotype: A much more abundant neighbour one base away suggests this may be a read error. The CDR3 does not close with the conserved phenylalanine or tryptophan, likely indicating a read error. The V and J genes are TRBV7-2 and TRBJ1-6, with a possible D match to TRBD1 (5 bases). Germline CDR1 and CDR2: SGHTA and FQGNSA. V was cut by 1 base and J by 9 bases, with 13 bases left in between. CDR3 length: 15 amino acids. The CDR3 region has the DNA TGTGCCAGCAGCTTAGGTGCGGTTGGGGGTTCACCCCTCCACTCT. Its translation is CASSLGAVGGSPLHS.

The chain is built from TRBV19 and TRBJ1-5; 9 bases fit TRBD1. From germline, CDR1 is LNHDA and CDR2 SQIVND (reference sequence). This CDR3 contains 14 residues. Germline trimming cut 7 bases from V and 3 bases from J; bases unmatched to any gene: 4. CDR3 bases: TGTGCCAGTACTCGACAGGGGGACAATCAGCCCCAGCATTTT. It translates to CASTRQGDNQPQHF. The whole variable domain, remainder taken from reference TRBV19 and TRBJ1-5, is DGGITQSPKYLFRKEGQNVTLSCEQNLNHDAMYWYRQDPGQGLRLIYYSQIVNDFQKGDIAEGYSVSREKKESFPLTVTSAQKNPTAFYLCASTRQGDNQPQHFGDGTRLSIL.

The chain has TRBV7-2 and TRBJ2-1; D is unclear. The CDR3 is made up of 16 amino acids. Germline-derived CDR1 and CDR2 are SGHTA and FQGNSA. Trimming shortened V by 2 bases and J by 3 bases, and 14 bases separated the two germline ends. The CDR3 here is CASSLLSTVNYNEQFF. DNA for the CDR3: TGTGCCAGCAGCTTATTGAGCACGGTCAACTACAATGAGCAGTTCTTC.

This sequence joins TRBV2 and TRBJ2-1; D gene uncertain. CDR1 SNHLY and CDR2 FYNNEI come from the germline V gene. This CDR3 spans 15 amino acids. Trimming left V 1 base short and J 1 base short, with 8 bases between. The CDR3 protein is CASSEGRYSYNEQFF. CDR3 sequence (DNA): TGTGCCAGCAGTGAAGGAAGGTATTCCTACAATGAGCAGTTCTTC.

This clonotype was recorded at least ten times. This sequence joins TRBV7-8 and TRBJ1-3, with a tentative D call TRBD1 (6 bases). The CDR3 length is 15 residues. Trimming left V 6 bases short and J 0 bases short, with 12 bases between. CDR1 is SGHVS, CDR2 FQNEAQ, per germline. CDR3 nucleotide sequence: TGTGCCAGCAGTTTCGGACAGCACTCTGGAAACACCATATATTTT. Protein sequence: CASSFGQHSGNTIYF.

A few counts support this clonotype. CDR3 in amino acids: CASSDLGLAGGTEQFF. The CDR3 region has the DNA TGTGCCAGCAGTGACCTGGGACTAGCGGGAGGTACTGAGCAGTTCTTC. The chain has TRBV6-4 and TRBJ2-1; 15 nucleotides align to TRBD2. V gave up 2 bases and J gave up 9 bases; unmatched junction bases: 5. The CDR3 length is 16 residues. Looked up from germline, CDR1 is MRHNA and CDR2 is SNTAGT.

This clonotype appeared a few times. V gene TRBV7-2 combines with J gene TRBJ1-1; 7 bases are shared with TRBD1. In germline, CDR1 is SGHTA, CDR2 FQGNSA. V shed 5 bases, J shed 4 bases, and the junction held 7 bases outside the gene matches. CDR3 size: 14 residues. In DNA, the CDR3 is TGTGCCAGCAGCCAATCGGGACAGACCACTGAAGCTTTCTTT. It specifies CASSQSGQTTEAFF.

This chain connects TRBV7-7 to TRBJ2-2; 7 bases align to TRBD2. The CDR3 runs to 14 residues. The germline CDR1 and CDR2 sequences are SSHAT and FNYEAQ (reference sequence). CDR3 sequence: CASGSWEVDGELFF. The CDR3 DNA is TGTGCTAGCGGGTCCTGGGAGGTCGACGGGGAGCTGTTTTTT. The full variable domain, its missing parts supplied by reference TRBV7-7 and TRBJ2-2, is GAGVSQSPRYKVTKRGQDVTLRCDPISSHATLYWYQQALGQGPEFLTYFNYEAQPDKSGLPSDRFSAERPEGSISTLTIQRTEQRDSAMYRCASGSWEVDGELFFGEGSRLTVL.

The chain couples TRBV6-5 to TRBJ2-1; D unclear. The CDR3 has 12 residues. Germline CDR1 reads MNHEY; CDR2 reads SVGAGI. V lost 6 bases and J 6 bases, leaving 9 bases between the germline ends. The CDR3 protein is CASSPTRNEQFF. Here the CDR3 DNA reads TGTGCCAGCAGCCCTACTCGCAATGAGCAGTTCTTC.

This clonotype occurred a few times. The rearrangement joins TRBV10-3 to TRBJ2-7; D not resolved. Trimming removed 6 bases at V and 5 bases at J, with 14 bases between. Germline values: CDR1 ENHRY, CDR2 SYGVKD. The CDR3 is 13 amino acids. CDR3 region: CAISQTPADEQYF. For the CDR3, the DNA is TGTGCCATCAGCCAGACCCCCGCGGACGAGCAGTACTTC.

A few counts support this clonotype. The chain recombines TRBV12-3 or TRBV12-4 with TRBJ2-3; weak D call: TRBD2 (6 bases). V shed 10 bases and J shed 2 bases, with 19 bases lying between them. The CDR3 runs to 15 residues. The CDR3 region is CATCPRGASTDTQYF. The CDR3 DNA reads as TGTGCCACCTGTCCCCGCGGGGCGTCCACAGATACGCAGTATTTT.

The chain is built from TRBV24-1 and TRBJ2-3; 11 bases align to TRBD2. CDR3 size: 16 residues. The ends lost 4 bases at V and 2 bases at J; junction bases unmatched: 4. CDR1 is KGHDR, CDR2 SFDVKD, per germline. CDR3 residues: CATSDRLAGSTDTQYF. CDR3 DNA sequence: TGTGCCACCAGTGACCGACTAGCGGGATCCACAGATACGCAGTATTTT.

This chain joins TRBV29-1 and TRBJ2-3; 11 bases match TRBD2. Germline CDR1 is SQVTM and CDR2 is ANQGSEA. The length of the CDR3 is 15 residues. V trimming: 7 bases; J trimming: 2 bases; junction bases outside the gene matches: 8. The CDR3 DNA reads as TGCAGCGGGACCGGGACTAGCGGTTCCACAGATACGCAGTATTTT. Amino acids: CSGTGTSGSTDTQYF.

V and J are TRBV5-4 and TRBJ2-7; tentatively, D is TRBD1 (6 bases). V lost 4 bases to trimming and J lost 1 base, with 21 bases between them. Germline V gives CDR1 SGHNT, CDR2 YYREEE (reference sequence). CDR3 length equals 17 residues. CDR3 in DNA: TGTGCCAGCAGCGGCCCCTCGTACAGGGATATTTCCTACGAGCAGTACTTC. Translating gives CASSGPSYRDISYEQYF.

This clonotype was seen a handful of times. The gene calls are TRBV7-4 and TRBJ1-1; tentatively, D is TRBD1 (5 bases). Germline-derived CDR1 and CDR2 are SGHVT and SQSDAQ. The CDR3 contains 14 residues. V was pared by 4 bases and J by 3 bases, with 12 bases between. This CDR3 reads CASSSPGTHTEAFF. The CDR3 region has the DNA TGTGCCAGCAGCTCCCCCGGGACTCACACTGAAGCTTTCTTT.